The source of this T cell receptor beta chain is a study of T cells in Graves' hyperthyroidism and ophthalmopathy. Study-wide background: Initial diagnosis, before any treatment, was when peripheral blood was collected. Study-wide results and caveats: Stable hyperthyroidism was separated from ophthalmopathy by a model based on 13 V-J features.

The CDR3 extends over 15 amino acids. The V gene lost 5 bases and the J gene lost 7 bases, with 18 bases spanning the gap. Germline V gene data show CDR1 as MNHNS and CDR2 as SASEGT. This clonotype was seen more than once but under ten times. Its antigen is not identified. TCR beta CDR3 sequences were amplified from RNA transcripts. The HTBI set primed first-round TCR CDR3 RT-PCR. TCRdb itself ran the multiplex PCR reads through MiXCR, one entry per CDR3 protein. The repertoire includes hundreds of thousands of distinct CDR3 sequences, about 20% of them detected once, and over 45% sits in the top ten. Lactation, pregnancy, other autoimmune disease or uncontrolled infection led to exclusion of patients. The PBMCs were taken from more than 8 ml of fresh peripheral blood.

The sequence was collected from a man aged 40-50 years with Graves' ophthalmopathy. This chain uses TRBV6-1 with TRBJ2-1; TRBD2 might be the D (6 bases). Sequencing was done on a sample of blood. CDR3 sequence (DNA): TGTGCCAGCAGTTCCCAACTTCTAGCGCGAAATGAGCAGTTCTTC. Translation: CASSSQLLARNEQFF.